This T cell receptor beta chain was obtained from a study of T cells after yellow fever vaccination. TCRdb processed the 5' RACE reads anew with MiXCR; each CDR3 protein has one entry. Of hundreds of thousands of distinct CDR3 sequences in the sample, 8.7% were seen once. The V gene lost 7 bases and the J gene lost 7 bases, with 16 bases spanning the gap. This CDR3 comprises 14 residues. In germline, CDR1 is SEHNR, CDR2 FQNEAQ (reference sequence). The clonotype originates from a man younger than 30 who received the YFV17D yellow fever vaccine. The chain joins TRBV7-9 to TRBJ1-4; unclear D gene. This sample comprised PBMCs, obtained on the day of the first yellow fever vaccination. The CDR3 is CASTQAENPEKLFF. The CDR3 coding sequence is TGTGCCAGCACCCAGGCGGAAAACCCTGAAAAACTGTTTTTT. The variable domain in full, with the rest retrieved from reference TRBV7-9 and TRBJ1-4, is DTGVSQNPRHKITKRGQNVTFRCDPISEHNRLYWYRQTLGQGPEFLTYFQNEAQLEKSRLLSDRFSAERPKGSFSTLEIQRTEQGDSAMYLCASTQAENPEKLFFGSGTQLSVL.